Listed here is a single T cell receptor beta chain. Its antigen is not identified. The record originates from a study of graft-versus-host responses after intestinal transplantation. TCRdb's table, derived via immunoSEQ multiplex PCR, lists solely in-frame clones and lacks some. The repertoire consists of some 39,000 clones, with 95% occurring once and the leading ten covering almost 0.55%. This clonotype originated in a human donor who was the organ donor for an intestinal transplant. The sample here was unstimulated CD8+ T cells sorted from spleen or lymph node cells, taken before transplant.

CDR3 nucleotide sequence: TGTGCCAGCAGCAATTGGGGACAGGGGAACCCTGGGGCCAACGTCCTGACTTTC. This translates into CASSNWGQGNPGANVLTF. V usage is TRBV7-6 and J usage is TRBJ2-6; 10 positions match TRBD1. The CDR3 runs to 18 residues. Germline lookup yields CDR1 SGHVS and CDR2 FNYEAQ. Trimming at V came to 5 bases and at J to 2 bases, leaving 9 bases not matched to a gene.